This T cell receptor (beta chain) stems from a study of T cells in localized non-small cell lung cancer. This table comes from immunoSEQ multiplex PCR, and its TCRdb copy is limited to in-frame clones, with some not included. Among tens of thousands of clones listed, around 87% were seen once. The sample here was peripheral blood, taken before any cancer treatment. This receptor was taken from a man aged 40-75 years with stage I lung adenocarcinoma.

CDR3 loop: CASSALLAETSYEQYF. Written as DNA, the CDR3 is TGTGCCAGCAGTGCCCTCTTAGCGGAGACCTCCTACGAGCAGTACTTC. The chain uses TRBV28 and TRBJ2-7; D possibly corresponds to TRBD2 (6 bases). V was clipped by 5 bases and J by 0 bases, with 17 bases between them. The CDR3 length is 16 residues. Germline-derived CDR1 and CDR2 are MDHEN and SYDVKM.